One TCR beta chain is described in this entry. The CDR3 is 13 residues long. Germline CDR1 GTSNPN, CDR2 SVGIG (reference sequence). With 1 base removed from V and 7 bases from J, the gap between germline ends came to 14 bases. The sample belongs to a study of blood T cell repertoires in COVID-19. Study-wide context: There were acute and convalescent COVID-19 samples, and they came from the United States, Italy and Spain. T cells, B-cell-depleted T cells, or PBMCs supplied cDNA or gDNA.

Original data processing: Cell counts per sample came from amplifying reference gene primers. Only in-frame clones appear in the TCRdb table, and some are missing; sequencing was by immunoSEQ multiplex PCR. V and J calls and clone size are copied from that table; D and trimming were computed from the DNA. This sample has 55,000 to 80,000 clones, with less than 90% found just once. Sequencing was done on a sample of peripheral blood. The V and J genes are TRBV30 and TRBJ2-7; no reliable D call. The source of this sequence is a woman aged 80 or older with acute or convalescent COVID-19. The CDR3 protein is CAWSGVAIGEQYF. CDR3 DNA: TGTGCCTGGAGTGGGGTGGCCATCGGGGAGCAGTACTTC.